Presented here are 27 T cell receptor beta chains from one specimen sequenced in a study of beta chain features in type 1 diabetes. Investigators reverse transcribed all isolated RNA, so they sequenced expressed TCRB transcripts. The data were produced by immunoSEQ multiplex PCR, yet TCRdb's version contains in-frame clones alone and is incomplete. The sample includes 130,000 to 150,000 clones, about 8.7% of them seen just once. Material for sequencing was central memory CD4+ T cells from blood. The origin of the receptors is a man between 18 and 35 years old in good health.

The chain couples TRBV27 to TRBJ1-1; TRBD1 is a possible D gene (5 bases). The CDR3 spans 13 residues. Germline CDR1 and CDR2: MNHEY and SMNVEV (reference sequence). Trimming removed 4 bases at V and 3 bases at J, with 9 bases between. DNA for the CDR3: TGTGCCAGCAGTTCCTACAGGTACACTGAAGCTTTCTTT. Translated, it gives CASSSYRYTEAFF.

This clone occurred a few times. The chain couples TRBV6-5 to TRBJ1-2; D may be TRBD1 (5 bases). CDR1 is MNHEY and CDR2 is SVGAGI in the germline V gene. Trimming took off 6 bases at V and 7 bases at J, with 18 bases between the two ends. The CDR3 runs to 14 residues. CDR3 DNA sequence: TGTGCCAGCAGCCCATCGGGCAGGGACTCTGGCTACACCTTC. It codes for CASSPSGRDSGYTF.

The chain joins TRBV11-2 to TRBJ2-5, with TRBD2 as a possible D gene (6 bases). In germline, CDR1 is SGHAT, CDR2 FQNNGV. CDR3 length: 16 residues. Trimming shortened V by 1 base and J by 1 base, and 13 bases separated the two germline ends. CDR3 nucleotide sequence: TGTGCCAGCAGCTTAGCTGGGGTGGGGGGCCAAGAGACCCAGTACTTC. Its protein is CASSLAGVGGQETQYF.

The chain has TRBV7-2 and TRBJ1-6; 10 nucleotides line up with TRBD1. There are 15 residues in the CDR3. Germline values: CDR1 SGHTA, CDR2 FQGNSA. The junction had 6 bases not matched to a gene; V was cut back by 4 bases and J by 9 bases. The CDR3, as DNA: TGTGCCAGCAGCTCAGGGACAGGGGTTCCTTCACCCCTCCACTTT. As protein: CASSSGTGVPSPLHF. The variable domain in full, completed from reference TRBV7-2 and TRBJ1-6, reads GAGVSQSPSNKVTEKGKDVELRCDPISGHTALYWYRQSLGQGLEFLIYFQGNSAPDKSGLPSDRFSAERTGGSVSTLTIQRTQQEDSAVYLCASSSGTGVPSPLHFGNGTRLTVT.

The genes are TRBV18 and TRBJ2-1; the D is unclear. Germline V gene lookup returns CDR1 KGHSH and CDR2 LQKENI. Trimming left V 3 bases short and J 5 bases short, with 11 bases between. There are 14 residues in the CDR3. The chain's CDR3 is CASSPLDLNNEQFF. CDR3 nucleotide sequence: TGTGCCAGCTCACCCCTAGACCTCAACAATGAGCAGTTCTTC.

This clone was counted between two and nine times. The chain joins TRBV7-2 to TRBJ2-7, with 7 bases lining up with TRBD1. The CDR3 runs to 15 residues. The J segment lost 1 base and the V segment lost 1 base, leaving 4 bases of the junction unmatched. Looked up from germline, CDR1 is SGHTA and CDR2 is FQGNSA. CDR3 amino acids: CASSLGQGLSYEQYF. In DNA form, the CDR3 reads TGTGCCAGCAGCTTAGGACAGGGATTATCCTACGAGCAGTACTTC.

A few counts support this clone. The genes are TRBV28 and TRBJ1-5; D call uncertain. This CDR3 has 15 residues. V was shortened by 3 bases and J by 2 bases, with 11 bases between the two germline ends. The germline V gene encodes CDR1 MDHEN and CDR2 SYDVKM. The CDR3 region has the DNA TGTGCCAGCAGTTTCCCCCACATCGGCAATCAGCCCCAGCATTTT. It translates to CASSFPHIGNQPQHF.

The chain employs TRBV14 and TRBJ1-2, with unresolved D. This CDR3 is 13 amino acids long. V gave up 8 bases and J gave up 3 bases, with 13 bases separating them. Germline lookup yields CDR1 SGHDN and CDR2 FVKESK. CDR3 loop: CASAALDHYGYTF. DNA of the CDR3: TGTGCCAGCGCGGCCCTCGACCACTATGGCTACACCTTC.

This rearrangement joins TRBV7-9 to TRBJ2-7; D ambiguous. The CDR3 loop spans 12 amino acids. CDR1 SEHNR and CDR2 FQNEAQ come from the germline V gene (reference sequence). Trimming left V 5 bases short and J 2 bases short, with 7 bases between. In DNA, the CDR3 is TGTGCCAGCAGCCCCACAGCCTACGAGCAGTACTTC. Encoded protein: CASSPTAYEQYF. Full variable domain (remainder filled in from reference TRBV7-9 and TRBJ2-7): DTGVSQNPRHKITKRGQNVTFRCDPISEHNRLYWYRQTLGQGPEFLTYFQNEAQLEKSRLLSDRFSAERPKGSFSTLEIQRTEQGDSAMYLCASSPTAYEQYFGPGTRLTVT.

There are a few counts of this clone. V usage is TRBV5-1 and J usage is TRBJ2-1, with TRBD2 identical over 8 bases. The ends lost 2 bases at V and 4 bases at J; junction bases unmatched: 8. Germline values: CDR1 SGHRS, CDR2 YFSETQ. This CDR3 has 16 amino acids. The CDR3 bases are TGCGCCAGCAGCTTTCCGGGACTAGAATTTTACAATGAGCAGTTCTTC. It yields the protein CASSFPGLEFYNEQFF.

The CDR3 coding sequence is TGTGCCAGCAGCTTACGAGGGGGCGGGGAAGCCAAAAACATTCAGTACTTC. This codes for CASSLRGGGEAKNIQYF. This chain connects TRBV11-2 to TRBJ2-4, with D maybe TRBD1 (7 bases). The CDR3 contains 17 residues. V lost 2 bases, J lost 0 bases, and 14 bases lay in between. Germline lookup yields CDR1 SGHAT and CDR2 FQNNGV.

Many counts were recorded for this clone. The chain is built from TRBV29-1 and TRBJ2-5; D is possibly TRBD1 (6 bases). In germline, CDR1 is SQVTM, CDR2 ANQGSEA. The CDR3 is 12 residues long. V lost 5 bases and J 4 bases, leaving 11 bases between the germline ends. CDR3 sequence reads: CSVLDSGETQYF. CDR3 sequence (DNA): TGCAGCGTTTTGGACAGCGGAGAGACCCAGTACTTC.

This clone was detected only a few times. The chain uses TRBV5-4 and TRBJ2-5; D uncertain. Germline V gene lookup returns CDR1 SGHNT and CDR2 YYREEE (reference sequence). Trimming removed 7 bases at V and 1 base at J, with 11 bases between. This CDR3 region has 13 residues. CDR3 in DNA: TGTGCCAGCCGCCTGACGGGCCAAGAGACCCAGTACTTC. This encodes CASRLTGQETQYF.

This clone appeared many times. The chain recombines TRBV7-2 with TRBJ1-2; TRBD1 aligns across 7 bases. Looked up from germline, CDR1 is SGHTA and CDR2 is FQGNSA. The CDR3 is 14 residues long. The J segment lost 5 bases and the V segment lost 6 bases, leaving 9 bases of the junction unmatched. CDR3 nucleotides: TGTGCCAGCAGACAGGGGATTACCCAATATGGCTACACCTTC. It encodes CASRQGITQYGYTF.

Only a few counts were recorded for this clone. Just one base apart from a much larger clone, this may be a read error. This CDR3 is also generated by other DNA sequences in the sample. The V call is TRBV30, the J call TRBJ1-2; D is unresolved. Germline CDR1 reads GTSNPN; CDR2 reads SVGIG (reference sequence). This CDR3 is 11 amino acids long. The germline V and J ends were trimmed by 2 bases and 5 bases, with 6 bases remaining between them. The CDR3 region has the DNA TGTGCCTGGAGTACCGGGTATGGCTACACCTTC. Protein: CAWSTGYGYTF.

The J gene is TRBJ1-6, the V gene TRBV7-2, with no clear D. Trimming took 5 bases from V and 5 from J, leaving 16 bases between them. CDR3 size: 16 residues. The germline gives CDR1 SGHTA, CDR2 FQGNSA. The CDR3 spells CASSPKAGGDNSPLHF. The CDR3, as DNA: TGTGCCAGCAGCCCCAAAGCGGGCGGGGATAATTCACCCCTCCACTTT.

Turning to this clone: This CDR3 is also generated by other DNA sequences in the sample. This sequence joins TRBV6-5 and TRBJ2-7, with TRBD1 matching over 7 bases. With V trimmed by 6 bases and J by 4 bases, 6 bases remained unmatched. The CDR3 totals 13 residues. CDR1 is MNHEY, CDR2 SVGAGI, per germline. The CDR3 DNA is TGTGCCAGCAGACCGGGACAGCCTTACGAGCAGTACTTC. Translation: CASRPGQPYEQYF.

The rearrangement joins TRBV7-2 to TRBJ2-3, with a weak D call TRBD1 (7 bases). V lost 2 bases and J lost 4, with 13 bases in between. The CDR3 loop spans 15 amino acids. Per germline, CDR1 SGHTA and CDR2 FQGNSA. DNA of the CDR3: TGTGCCAGCAGCTTAAATGGAGGGGGCCCAGATACGCAGTATTTT. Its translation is CASSLNGGGPDTQYF.

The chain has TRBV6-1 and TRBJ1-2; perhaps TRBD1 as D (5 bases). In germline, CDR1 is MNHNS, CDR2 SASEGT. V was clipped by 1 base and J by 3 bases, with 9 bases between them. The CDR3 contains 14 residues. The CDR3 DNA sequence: TGTGCCAGCAGTGAAGGACAGACTTACTATGGCTACACCTTC. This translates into CASSEGQTYYGYTF.

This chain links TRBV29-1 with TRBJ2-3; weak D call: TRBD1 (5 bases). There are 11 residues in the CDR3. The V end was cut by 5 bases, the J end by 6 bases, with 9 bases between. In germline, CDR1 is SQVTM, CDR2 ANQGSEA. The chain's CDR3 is CSVYKGDTQYF. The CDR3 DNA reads TGCAGCGTTTATAAGGGGGATACGCAGTATTTT.

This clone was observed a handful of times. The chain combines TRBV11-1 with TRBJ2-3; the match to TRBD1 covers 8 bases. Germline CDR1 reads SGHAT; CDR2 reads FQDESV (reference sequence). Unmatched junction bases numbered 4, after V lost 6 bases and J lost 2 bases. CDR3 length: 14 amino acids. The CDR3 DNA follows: TGTGCCAGCAGAAGACAGGGGTCCACAGATACGCAGTATTTT. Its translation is CASRRQGSTDTQYF. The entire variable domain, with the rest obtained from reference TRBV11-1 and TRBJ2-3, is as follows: EAEVAQSPRYKITEKSQAVAFWCDPISGHATLYWYRQILGQGPELLVQFQDESVVDDSQLPKDRFSAERLKGVDSTLKIQPAELGDSAMYLCASRRQGSTDTQYFGPGTRLTVL.

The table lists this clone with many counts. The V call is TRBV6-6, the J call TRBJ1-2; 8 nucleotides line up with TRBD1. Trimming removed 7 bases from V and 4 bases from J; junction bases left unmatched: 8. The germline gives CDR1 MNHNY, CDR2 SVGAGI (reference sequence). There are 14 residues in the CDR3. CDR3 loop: CASTLRGQSYGYTF. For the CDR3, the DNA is TGTGCCAGCACCCTCAGGGGGCAGAGCTATGGCTACACCTTC.

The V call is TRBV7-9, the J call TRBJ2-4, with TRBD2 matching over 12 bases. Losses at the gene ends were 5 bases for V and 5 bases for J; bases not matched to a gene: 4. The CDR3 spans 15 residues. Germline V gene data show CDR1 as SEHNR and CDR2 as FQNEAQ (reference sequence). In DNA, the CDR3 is TGTGCCAGCAGCAGACTAGCGGGGGACCAAAACATTCAGTACTTC. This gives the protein CASSRLAGDQNIQYF.

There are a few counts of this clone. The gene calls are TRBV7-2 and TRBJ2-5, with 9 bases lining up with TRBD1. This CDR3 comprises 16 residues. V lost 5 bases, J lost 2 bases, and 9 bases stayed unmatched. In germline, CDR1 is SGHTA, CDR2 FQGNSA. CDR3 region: CASSLASGQGQETQYF. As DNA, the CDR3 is TGTGCCAGCAGCCTTGCGTCGGGACAGGGACAAGAGACCCAGTACTTC. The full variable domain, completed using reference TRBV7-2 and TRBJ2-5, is GAGVSQSPSNKVTEKGKDVELRCDPISGHTALYWYRQSLGQGLEFLIYFQGNSAPDKSGLPSDRFSAERTGGSVSTLTIQRTQQEDSAVYLCASSLASGQGQETQYFGPGTRLLVL.

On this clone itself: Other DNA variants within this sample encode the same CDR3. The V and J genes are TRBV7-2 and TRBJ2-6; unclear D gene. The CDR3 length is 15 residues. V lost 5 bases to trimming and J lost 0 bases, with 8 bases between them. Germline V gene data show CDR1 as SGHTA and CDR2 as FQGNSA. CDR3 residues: CASSPQSSGANVLTF. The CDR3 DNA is TGTGCCAGCAGCCCACAGTCCTCTGGGGCCAACGTCCTGACTTTC. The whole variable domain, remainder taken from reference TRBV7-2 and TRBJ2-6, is GAGVSQSPSNKVTEKGKDVELRCDPISGHTALYWYRQSLGQGLEFLIYFQGNSAPDKSGLPSDRFSAERTGGSVSTLTIQRTQQEDSAVYLCASSPQSSGANVLTFGAGSRLTVL.

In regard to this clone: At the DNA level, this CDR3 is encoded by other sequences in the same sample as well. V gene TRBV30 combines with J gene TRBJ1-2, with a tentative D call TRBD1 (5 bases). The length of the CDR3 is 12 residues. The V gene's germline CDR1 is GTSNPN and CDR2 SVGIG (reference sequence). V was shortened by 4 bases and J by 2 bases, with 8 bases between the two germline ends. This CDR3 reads CAWTRGNYGYTF. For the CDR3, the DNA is TGTGCCTGGACACGGGGGAACTATGGCTACACCTTC.

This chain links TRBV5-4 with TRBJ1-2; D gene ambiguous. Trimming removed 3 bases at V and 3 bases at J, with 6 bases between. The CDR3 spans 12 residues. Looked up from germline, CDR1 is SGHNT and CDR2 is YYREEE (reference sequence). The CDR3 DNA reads TGTGCCAGCAGCTGGGGAGACTATGGCTACACCTTC. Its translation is CASSWGDYGYTF.